This TCR beta chain was retrieved from a study of molecular identifiers for immune sequencing clone quantification. The CDR3 has 18 residues. Germline lookup yields CDR1 SEHNR and CDR2 FQNEAQ (reference sequence). J was trimmed by 1 base and V by 5 bases; bases with no gene match: 10. This clonotype was seen repeatedly, ten times or more. Each CDR3 protein is one row after TCRdb ran MiXCR on the PCR reads. This sample has about 320,000 distinct CDR3 sequences, with 20% to 25% found just once. This TCR came from a human donor in good health. Some libraries in this study had Jurkat cell RNA spiked in. The specimen was naive CD8+ T cells from blood, with Jurkat cell RNA spiked in. The subset here: FACS-sorted CD8+CD4-CCR7+CD45RA+ naive T cells. The J gene is TRBJ2-7, the V gene TRBV7-9; 14 nucleotides match TRBD2. The CDR3 here is CASSPGTSGSIVSYEQYF. DNA for the CDR3: TGTGCCAGCAGCCCAGGGACTAGCGGGAGTATTGTGTCCTACGAGCAGTACTTC.